Sequencing of this TCR beta chain was carried out in a study of radiotherapy plus CTLA-4 blockade in lung cancer. Study information: Objective response rate was about 18%; disease control rate, 25% to 35%.

Chemo-refractory metastatic non-small-cell lung cancer patients were treated with focal radiation plus CTLA-4 blockade with ipilimumab. Clones were read by immunoSEQ multiplex PCR, and TCRdb kept only the in-frame ones, dropping some. Counted here are about 88,000 clones, more than 70% occurring once; the ten biggest clones make up around an eighth. With regard to this clone: Its antigen is still unknown.

This CDR3 comprises 12 residues. Trimming took 5 bases from V and 1 from J, leaving 5 bases between them. Germline-derived CDR1 and CDR2 are LGHNT and FRNRAP. Study-wide findings and caveats: It was early blood T cell clone dynamics, with interferon-beta, that reportedly best predicted response.

The chain links TRBV12-5 to TRBJ1-1, with D unclear. The sample consisted of peripheral blood, taken from a patient treated with radiotherapy plus ipilimumab. The receptor comes from a human donor with non-small cell lung cancer that progressed on radiotherapy plus ipilimumab. In DNA, the CDR3 is TGTGCTAGTGGTCTAGAGAACACTGAAGCTTTCTTT. Translation gives CASGLENTEAFF.